This T cell receptor beta chain appears in the sequencing data of a study of human T cells and chemical hapten exposure. Study summary: Upper-back patch tests with 0.01% DPC were read at 6 days.

The time point was: patch test 1, 2 weeks after DPC sensitization. The treatment: therapeutic diphenylcyclopropenone sensitization with weekly scalp DPC. The CDR3 sequence is 16 residues long. V lost 0 bases to trimming and J lost 4 bases, with 13 bases between them. Per the germline V gene, CDR1 is SGHDN and CDR2 is FVKESK. Findings and caveats of the study: Expanded TCRs formed significantly more large CDR3 similarity clusters than controls. The study found that DPC sensitization did not change TCRs above 1 in 1000 frequency.

TCRdb fed the RACE reads into MiXCR, producing one record per CDR3 protein. The sample carries 300,000 to 350,000 distinct CDR3 sequences, about 7% recorded once. This clonotype was recorded many times. Its antigen is as yet unknown. The clonotype comes from a woman in her late teens or twenties with alopecia areata. Some clones in this sample may be carry-over from other donors' samples. V gene TRBV14 combines with J gene TRBJ1-5; the D is unclear. This material consisted of whole blood, taken in connection with sensitization to the hapten diphenylcyclopropenone (DPC). The CDR3 region is CASSQDGQPFNQPQHF. DNA for the CDR3: TGTGCCAGCAGCCAAGATGGGCAGCCATTTAATCAGCCCCAGCATTTT.